This TCR beta chain was profiled in a study of blood T cell repertoires in COVID-19. Whole-study context: Spain, Italy and the United States supplied samples that represented acute and convalescent COVID-19.

The CDR3 spans 14 residues. Trimming left V 1 base short and J 5 bases short, with 11 bases between. Germline loops: CDR1 SEHNR, CDR2 FQNEAQ (reference sequence). Per the study methods: By means of reference gene primer amplification, nucleated cell counts were estimated. Profiling relied on immunoSEQ multiplex PCR, and the TCRdb table lists in-frame clones only, not all of them. For V, J and clone size, that table is used; D and trimming come from the DNA. Here the sample spans around 35,000 clones, roughly 86% being singletons. Sequenced material: peripheral blood. The clonotype originates from a man between 65 and 85 years old with acute or convalescent COVID-19. This chain joins TRBV7-9 and TRBJ2-5, with D possibly being TRBD1 (6 bases). In DNA, the CDR3 is TGTGCCAGCAGCTTAGGGGGGCTCGGCGAGACCCAGTACTTC. It encodes CASSLGGLGETQYF.